This TCR beta chain was sequenced during a study of T cells after yellow fever vaccination. J was trimmed by 0 bases and V by 7 bases; bases with no gene match: 27. The CDR3 has 22 amino acids. In germline, CDR1 is LGHNA, CDR2 YNFKEQ. TCRdb re-derived calls from the 5' RACE reads in MiXCR, one entry per CDR3 protein. The sample records hundreds of thousands of distinct CDR3 sequences, roughly 13% being singletons. This chain connects TRBV4-2 to TRBJ2-7; TRBD1 matches at 10 bases. The sequences come from PBMCs, collected on the day of the yellow fever booster vaccination. The clonotype originates from a man aged 30-40 years who received the YFV17D yellow fever vaccine. Written as DNA, the CDR3 is TGTGCCAGCACCCTCGGGGAACCGATAGGACAGGGGGTCAAATACCGCTCCTACGAGCAGTACTTC. The encoded protein is CASTLGEPIGQGVKYRSYEQYF.